This paragraph reports one TCR beta chain. Its cognate antigen is unknown. These data are taken from a study of cytomegalovirus exposure and HLA in healthy donors. Use of 60 Vbeta and 13 Jbeta primers characterized the PCR. Measured with immunoSEQ multiplex PCR; TCRdb has only the in-frame clones, and not every one. The top ten clones hold roughly 10% of a sample with about 64,000 clones, roughly 87% of them seen once. Germline V gene data show CDR1 as MNHEY and CDR2 as SVGAGI. V lost 7 bases, J lost 6 bases, and 16 bases lay in between. This CDR3 comprises 14 residues. Study-wide findings and caveats: When presence/absence was analysed, sequencing depth was taken to be roughly uniform across donors. Analyzed later, association rates of TCRs varied across HLA loci, with DRB1 most and HLA-C fewest. For cytomegalovirus status, the classifier reportedly gave diagnoses with high specificity and sensitivity. In vitro work confirmed that a few CMV-associated chains recognize CMV antigens.

V is TRBV6-5 and J is TRBJ2-1; D is unresolved. The sample consisted of PBMCs. The clonotype comes from a female donor in good health and CMV-seronegative. CDR3 residues: CASTHQPGGNEQFF. CDR3 nucleotide sequence: TGTGCCAGCACACACCAGCCGGGTGGCAATGAGCAGTTCTTC.